The 10 T cell receptor beta chains below all came from one sample that was sequenced in a study of early T cells in non-severe SARS-CoV-2 infection. TCRdb reprocessed the 5' RACE reads with MiXCR, giving one entry per CDR3 protein. The top ten clones hold 3% to 4% of a sample with 50,000 to 60,000 distinct CDR3 sequences, 7.7% of them seen once. The sequenced sample consisted of whole blood. The receptors derive from an adult who was a healthcare worker with PCR-confirmed SARS-CoV-2 infection or an uninfected control (not recorded which).

The sample holds a few counts of this clonotype. The V call is TRBV12-3 or TRBV12-4, the J call TRBJ2-7, with TRBD1 identical over 11 bases. The CDR3 totals 16 residues. J gave up 5 bases and V 3 bases, and 9 bases lay outside the gene matches. CDR3 loop: CASSFGDRGLRNEQYF. The CDR3 DNA sequence: TGTGCCAGCAGTTTTGGGGACAGGGGGTTGCGAAACGAGCAGTACTTC.

The sample holds many counts of this clonotype. This chain connects TRBV28 to TRBJ2-5, with D tentatively TRBD1 or TRBD2 (5 bases each). V lost 2 bases, J lost 4 bases, and 11 bases lay in between. CDR1 is MDHEN and CDR2 is SYDVKM in the germline V gene. The CDR3 extends over 14 amino acids. Written as DNA, the CDR3 is TGTGCCAGCAGTTTAACCAGGGACCGAGAGACCCAGTACTTC. It yields the protein CASSLTRDRETQYF.

This clonotype was recorded at least ten times. V and J are TRBV12-2 and TRBJ2-7; the D segment call TRBD2 is taken from the table without a DNA check. TRBV12-2 is a listed pseudogene. The CDR3 has 15 residues. The CDR3 is CASRDLAGVAYEQYF. The CDR3 coding sequence is TGTGCAAGTCGCGATCTAGCGGGAGTTGCCTACGAGCAGTACTTC.

The table lists this clonotype with many counts. The chain uses TRBV5-1 and TRBJ2-7; TRBD2 matches at 10 bases. The V gene's germline CDR1 is SGHRS and CDR2 YFSETQ. The CDR3 covers 15 residues. V gave up 4 bases and J gave up 6 bases; unmatched junction bases: 10. The chain's CDR3 is CASSRGLAVGGEQYF. CDR3 DNA: TGCGCCAGCAGCCGCGGACTAGCGGTAGGGGGCGAGCAGTACTTC.

This clonotype was seen a handful of times. V is TRBV11-2 and J is TRBJ2-2, with D perhaps TRBD1 or TRBD2 (5 bases each). The V and J ends lost 2 bases and 2 bases respectively, with 9 bases between them. Germline CDR1 SGHAT, CDR2 FQNNGV. This CDR3 has 15 amino acids. CDR3 loop: CASSLRDLNTGELFF. DNA for the CDR3: TGTGCCAGCAGCTTACGGGACCTAAACACCGGGGAGCTGTTTTTT. Together with reference TRBV11-2 and TRBJ2-2, the CDR3 gives the full variable domain: EAGVAQSPRYKIIEKRQSVAFWCNPISGHATLYWYQQILGQGPKLLIQFQNNGVVDDSQLPKDRFSAERLKGVDSTLKIQPAKLEDSAVYLCASSLRDLNTGELFFGEGSRLTVL.

This chain connects TRBV24-1 to TRBJ2-2; either TRBD1 or TRBD2 may supply D (5 bases each). Trimming removed 10 bases at V and 5 bases at J, with 10 bases between. The CDR3 is 12 amino acids. From germline, CDR1 is KGHDR and CDR2 SFDVKD. CDR3 sequence reads: CATDTGTGELFF. The DNA for the CDR3 is TGTGCCACGGACACGGGGACCGGGGAGCTGTTTTTT.

By sample fraction, this clonotype is medium-sized. This chain links TRBV12-3 or TRBV12-4 with TRBJ2-2, with 9 bases fitting TRBD2. The CDR3 consists of 18 residues. Trimming at V came to 5 bases and at J to 1 base, leaving 11 bases not matched to a gene. The CDR3 DNA is TGTGCCAGCAGTCCCCCCGGGGCGGGAGGGCTGAACACCGGGGAGCTGTTTTTT. Its translation: CASSPPGAGGLNTGELFF.

This clonotype has ten or more counts. This chain joins TRBV4-2 and TRBJ2-7; weak D call: TRBD2 (6 bases). V gave up 1 base and J gave up 0 bases, with 10 bases separating them. The CDR3 has 15 amino acids. CDR1 is LGHNA and CDR2 is YNFKEQ in the germline V gene. The CDR3 reads CASSQVLASSYEQYF. The CDR3 bases are TGTGCCAGCAGCCAAGTCCTAGCGAGCTCCTACGAGCAGTACTTC.

This clonotype came up a few times. CDR3 residues: CAISGTGTQYF. In DNA, the CDR3 is TGTGCCATCAGTGGGACAGGGACCCAGTACTTC. V gene TRBV10-3 combines with J gene TRBJ2-5, with TRBD1 matching over 7 bases. V lost 4 bases, J lost 7 bases, and 0 bases stayed unmatched. CDR1 ENHRY and CDR2 SYGVKD come from the germline V gene. The CDR3 extends over 11 amino acids.

This clonotype has at least ten counts. This chain uses TRBV3-1 with TRBJ2-3, with 7 bases fitting TRBD2. Losses at the gene ends were 1 base for V and 8 bases for J; bases not matched to a gene: 0. CDR3 length: 12 residues. Germline CDR1 is LGHDT and CDR2 is YNNKEL (reference sequence). CDR3 sequence reads: CASSQAGGTQYF. The CDR3 DNA reads TGTGCCAGCAGCCAAGCGGGGGGTACGCAGTATTTT.